This T cell receptor beta chain is from a study of T cell changes during pregnancy in multiple sclerosis. CDR3 length: 19 residues. The V and J ends lost 3 bases and 3 bases, in that order; junction bases with no gene match: 12. CDR1 is SGHDT and CDR2 is YYEEEE in the germline V gene. The repertoire was sequenced with immunoSEQ multiplex PCR; TCRdb's copy has only in-frame clones and lacks some. Of 30,000 to 45,000 clones in the sample, over 75% are singletons; the top ten hold 0.43%. The V gene is TRBV5-6, the J gene TRBJ2-2, with TRBD2 matching over 12 bases. The TCR sequence derives from a female donor with multiple sclerosis, enrolled in a pregnancy study. The sample here was CD4+ T cells from peripheral blood mononuclear cells, taken in the third trimester of pregnancy. The CDR3 is CASSSQIGLAGSDTGELFF. Here the CDR3 DNA reads TGTGCCAGCAGCTCGCAAATAGGACTAGCGGGGTCGGACACCGGGGAGCTGTTTTTT.